The 32 T cell receptor beta chains below were found in one sample sequenced in a study of chemoradiotherapy in HPV16-positive cancers. Repertoires were generated with immunoSEQ multiplex PCR, while TCRdb's copy carries only in-frame clones and drops some. The sample lists around 10,000 clones, about 86% occurring once. The sequencing used blood, collected from a patient who underwent chemoradiotherapy. The receptors were gathered from a human donor with HPV-associated anogenital cancer.

This chain uses TRBV4-3 with TRBJ1-1; D might be TRBD1 (5 bases). Between the trimmed V and J ends, which lost 1 base and 3 bases, there was a span of 9 bases. The CDR3 is 14 residues long. Germline V gives CDR1 LGHNA, CDR2 YSLEER. The CDR3 protein is CASSQVWGDTEAFF. CDR3 bases: TGCGCCAGCAGCCAAGTCTGGGGGGACACTGAAGCTTTCTTT.

V is TRBV19 and J is TRBJ2-5; 11 bases map to TRBD1. V trimming: 3 bases; J trimming: 6 bases; junction bases outside the gene matches: 9. CDR1 and CDR2 from the germline V gene are LNHDA and SQIVND (reference sequence). The CDR3 length is 16 residues. CDR3 amino acids: CASSIGQGASLKTQYF. The CDR3 coding sequence is TGTGCCAGTAGTATCGGACAGGGGGCGAGTCTGAAGACCCAGTACTTC.

This clone is a singleton in its sample. The chain has TRBV25-1 and TRBJ2-3; D gene ambiguous. V lost 6 bases and J 3 bases, leaving 7 bases between the germline ends. Germline-derived CDR1 and CDR2 are MGHDK and SYGVNS. The CDR3 has 12 amino acids. In DNA form, the CDR3 reads TGTGCCAGCAGCTACCAGACAGATACGCAGTATTTT. Translation: CASSYQTDTQYF. Filled out from reference TRBV25-1 and TRBJ2-3, the complete variable domain reads EADIYQTPRYLVIGTGKKITLECSQTMGHDKMYWYQQDPGMELHLIHYSYGVNSTEKGDLSSESTVSRIRTEHFPLTLESARPSHTSQYLCASSYQTDTQYFGPGTRLTVL.

V and J are TRBV5-1 and TRBJ2-1; TRBD2 might be the D (7 bases). In germline, CDR1 is SGHRS, CDR2 YFSETQ. This CDR3 comprises 15 residues. Trimming left V 0 bases short and J 7 bases short, with 14 bases between. The CDR3 spells CASSLAGGGGNEQFF. The CDR3 DNA is TGCGCCAGCAGCTTGGCCGGAGGGGGGGGAAATGAGCAGTTCTTC.

The genes are TRBV7-8 and TRBJ1-6; D is undetermined. V was pared by 6 bases and J by 0 bases, with 6 bases between. The CDR3 loop spans 14 amino acids. CDR1 and CDR2 (germline): SGHVS, FQNEAQ. CDR3 loop: CASRYSSYNSPLHF. CDR3 bases: TGTGCCAGCAGGTACAGCTCCTATAATTCACCCCTCCACTTT.

V and J are TRBV27 and TRBJ2-2, with 7 bases lining up with TRBD2. The germline V gene has CDR1 MNHEY and CDR2 SMNVEV (reference sequence). With 2 bases clipped from V and 4 bases from J, the junction kept 4 bases outside the gene matches. The CDR3 is 15 amino acids. In DNA, the CDR3 is TGTGCCAGCAGTTTAATCGGCGGGGGCACCGGGGAGCTGTTTTTT. Protein: CASSLIGGGTGELFF.

V and J are TRBV27 and TRBJ2-3, with TRBD1 identical over 7 bases. In germline, CDR1 is MNHEY, CDR2 SMNVEV (reference sequence). CDR3 length: 15 residues. After removal of 5 bases from V and 2 bases from J, the junction contained 7 bases not matched to a gene. The CDR3 region has the DNA TGTGCCAGCAGTCCTCCGGGGACAGCCACAGATACGCAGTATTTT. Amino acid sequence: CASSPPGTATDTQYF.

The V gene is TRBV18, the J gene TRBJ2-5; D may be TRBD1 or TRBD2 (5 bases each). CDR3 length equals 15 residues. CDR1 and CDR2 (germline): KGHSH, LQKENI. Trimming cost V 4 bases and J 0 bases, with 12 bases left between them. CDR3 sequence reads: CASSRTPGHQETQYF. In nucleotides, the CDR3 is TGTGCCAGCTCACGCACGCCGGGACACCAAGAGACCCAGTACTTC.

CDR3 residues: CASRRTAQETQYF. In DNA form, the CDR3 reads TGTGCCAGCAGGAGGACGGCTCAAGAGACCCAGTACTTC. This chain links TRBV5-4 with TRBJ2-5; D gene ambiguous. CDR3 size: 13 residues. CDR1 and CDR2 (germline): SGHNT, YYREEE (reference sequence). Trimming left V 5 bases short and J 2 bases short, with 10 bases between.

This clone was observed a single time. V usage is TRBV14 and J usage is TRBJ1-6, with D uncertain. Germline assignment: CDR1 SGHDN and CDR2 FVKESK. This CDR3 comprises 12 residues. The ends were cut back, 4 bases at V and 7 bases at J, with 5 bases in the middle. The CDR3 loop is CASSRYNSPLHF. In nucleotides, the CDR3 is TGTGCCAGCAGCCGGTACAATTCACCCCTCCACTTT. The variable domain in full, with the rest retrieved from reference TRBV14 and TRBJ1-6, is EAGVTQFPSHSVIEKGQTVTLRCDPISGHDNLYWYRRVMGKEIKFLLHFVKESKQDESGMPNNRFLAERTGGTYSTLKVQPAELEDSGVYFCASSRYNSPLHFGNGTRLTVT.

The chain uses TRBV11-2 and TRBJ1-6; perhaps TRBD1 as D (5 bases). The germline gives CDR1 SGHAT, CDR2 FQNNGV. This CDR3 spans 13 amino acids. Trimming cost V 0 bases and J 8 bases, with 5 bases left between them. The CDR3 sequence is CASSLEGDSPLHF. CDR3 DNA: TGTGCCAGCAGCTTAGAAGGGGATTCACCCCTCCACTTT. The entire variable domain, with the rest obtained from reference TRBV11-2 and TRBJ1-6, is as follows: EAGVAQSPRYKIIEKRQSVAFWCNPISGHATLYWYQQILGQGPKLLIQFQNNGVVDDSQLPKDRFSAERLKGVDSTLKIQPAKLEDSAVYLCASSLEGDSPLHFGNGTRLTVT.

The genes are TRBV4-1 and TRBJ1-2; D is unclear. CDR3 length: 15 amino acids. The ends were cut back, 5 bases at V and 4 bases at J, with 17 bases in the middle. Germline V gene data show CDR1 as MGHRA and CDR2 as YSYEKL. CDR3 loop: CASSTHHRKTYGYTF. The CDR3 region has the DNA TGCGCCAGCAGCACCCATCACCGAAAGACCTATGGCTACACCTTC.

The V and J genes are TRBV13 and TRBJ2-1; 10 nucleotides line up with TRBD2. V shed 1 base, J shed 4 bases, and the junction held 4 bases outside the gene matches. The germline V gene has CDR1 PRHDT and CDR2 FYEKMQ (reference sequence). The CDR3 extends over 16 amino acids. CDR3 loop: CASSLESGGVYNEQFF. The CDR3, as DNA: TGTGCCAGCAGCTTAGAAAGCGGGGGGGTTTACAATGAGCAGTTCTTC. The full variable domain, in which reference TRBV13 and TRBJ2-1 provide the parts outside the CDR3, is AAGVIQSPRHLIKEKRETATLKCYPIPRHDTVYWYQQGPGQDPQFLISFYEKMQSDKGSIPDRFSAQQFSDYHSELNMSSLELGDSALYFCASSLESGGVYNEQFFGPGTRLTVL.

The rearrangement joins TRBV19 to TRBJ1-6; 7 bases match TRBD1. The germline V gene encodes CDR1 LNHDA and CDR2 SQIVND (reference sequence). J gave up 7 bases and V 6 bases, and 12 bases lay outside the gene matches. There are 16 residues in the CDR3. The CDR3 DNA sequence: TGTGCCAGTAGCTTACAACCGGGACAGAAAAATTCACCCCTCCACTTT. Translation gives CASSLQPGQKNSPLHF.

The chain is built from TRBV10-3 and TRBJ2-7, with a tentative D call TRBD1 (6 bases). With 6 bases removed from V and 5 bases from J, the gap between germline ends came to 11 bases. This CDR3 comprises 12 residues. From germline, CDR1 is ENHRY and CDR2 SYGVKD. As DNA, the CDR3 is TGTGCCATCAGACAGGGTTCGGACGAGCAGTACTTC. Protein sequence: CAIRQGSDEQYF.

This clone was observed a single time. The chain uses TRBV29-1 and TRBJ1-1; TRBD1 aligns across 10 bases. The germline gives CDR1 SQVTM, CDR2 ANQGSEA. Trimming at V came to 5 bases and at J to 11 bases, leaving 11 bases not matched to a gene. The CDR3 is made up of 13 amino acids. CDR3 coding DNA: TGCAGCGTTAGAAGGACAGGGGGATTGGAGGCTTTCTTT. Translation: CSVRRTGGLEAFF.

The V gene is TRBV5-8, the J gene TRBJ2-5, with 12 bases that match TRBD1. Germline values: CDR1 SGHTS, CDR2 YDEGEE. The CDR3 covers 16 residues. V was pared by 0 bases and J by 1 base, with 1 base of the junction left unmatched. The CDR3, as DNA: TGTGCCAGCAGCTTGGGGGACAGGGGGCGCCAAGAGACCCAGTACTTC. Residues: CASSLGDRGRQETQYF.

The rearrangement uses TRBV7-8 and TRBJ2-2; unclear D gene. There are 16 residues in the CDR3. The germline V and J ends were trimmed by 5 bases and 1 base, with 14 bases remaining between them. Germline values: CDR1 SGHVS, CDR2 FQNEAQ. The CDR3 spells CASSAIGRLNTGELFF. The CDR3 DNA reads TGTGCCAGCAGCGCAATCGGACGCCTGAACACCGGGGAGCTGTTTTTT.

V gene TRBV5-4 combines with J gene TRBJ2-3; D ambiguous. The CDR3 is 15 amino acids. The germline V gene encodes CDR1 SGHNT and CDR2 YYREEE (reference sequence). V dropped 3 bases and J dropped 6 bases, with 17 bases sitting between them. Written as DNA, the CDR3 is TGTGCCAGCAGCTCCCAAACCGACTGGGCTGATACGCAGTATTTT. Translated, it gives CASSSQTDWADTQYF. Complete variable domain (other parts from reference TRBV5-4 and TRBJ2-3): ETGVTQSPTHLIKTRGQQVTLRCSSQSGHNTVSWYQQALGQGPQFIFQYYREEENGRGNFPPRFSGLQFPNYSSELNVNALELDDSALYLCASSSQTDWADTQYFGPGTRLTVL.

V and J are TRBV10-3 and TRBJ1-2; a weak D match, TRBD1 (5 bases). Germline lookup yields CDR1 ENHRY and CDR2 SYGVKD. Trimming shortened V by 2 bases and J by 4 bases, and 14 bases separated the two germline ends. This CDR3 spans 15 amino acids. CDR3 amino acids: CAISENPQGSYGYTF. DNA of the CDR3: TGTGCCATCAGTGAGAACCCCCAGGGTTCCTATGGCTACACCTTC.

The chain couples TRBV6-4 to TRBJ2-6; D unclear. CDR1 is MRHNA, CDR2 SNTAGT, per germline. CDR3 length: 16 residues. The ends were cut back, 0 bases at V and 0 bases at J, with 6 bases in the middle. The CDR3 reads CASSDSSDSGANVLTF. CDR3 nucleotide sequence: TGTGCCAGCAGTGACTCGTCCGACTCTGGGGCCAACGTCCTGACTTTC.

The chain recombines TRBV9 with TRBJ2-3; a possible D gene is TRBD2 (5 bases). With 3 bases removed from V and 2 bases from J, the gap between germline ends came to 13 bases. Germline lookup yields CDR1 SGDLS and CDR2 YYNGEE. This CDR3 has 15 amino acids. The chain's CDR3 is CASSGVRENTDTQYF. Written as DNA, the CDR3 is TGTGCCAGCAGCGGGGTCCGGGAAAACACAGATACGCAGTATTTT.

The chain couples TRBV2 to TRBJ1-1; D is uncertain. CDR1 SNHLY and CDR2 FYNNEI come from the germline V gene. Trimming took 5 bases from V and 4 from J, leaving 11 bases between them. The CDR3 spans 13 residues. The CDR3 bases are TGTGCCAGCAGTTTGGGGTTGGGCACTGAAGCTTTCTTT. It translates to CASSLGLGTEAFF. The whole variable domain, remainder taken from reference TRBV2 and TRBJ1-1, is EPEVTQTPSHQVTQMGQEVILRCVPISNHLYFYWYRQILGQKVEFLVSFYNNEISEKSEIFDDQFSVERPDGSNFTLKIRSTKLEDSAMYFCASSLGLGTEAFFGQGTRLTVV.

The sample holds one count of this clone. The chain is built from TRBV9 and TRBJ1-1; no firm D call. This CDR3 has 18 amino acids. Looked up from germline, CDR1 is SGDLS and CDR2 is YYNGEE. Trimming took 1 base from V and 0 from J, leaving 19 bases between them. The CDR3 is CASSVSRNYAVMNTEAFF. The CDR3 DNA sequence: TGTGCCAGCAGCGTATCACGAAATTACGCGGTAATGAACACTGAAGCTTTCTTT.

This chain uses TRBV6-5 with TRBJ2-5, with TRBD2 matching over 7 bases. The ends lost 3 bases at V and 3 bases at J; junction bases unmatched: 4. The CDR3 loop spans 14 amino acids. CDR1 is MNHEY, CDR2 SVGAGI, per germline. The CDR3 protein is CASSYAGTKETQYF. The CDR3 nucleotides are TGTGCCAGCAGTTATGCGGGGACTAAAGAGACCCAGTACTTC.

This sequence joins TRBV6-1 and TRBJ1-3, with D unclear. CDR3 length: 15 amino acids. CDR1 and CDR2 (germline): MNHNS, SASEGT. V gave up 2 bases and J gave up 0 bases, with 8 bases separating them. In nucleotides, the CDR3 is TGTGCCAGCAGTGAACCACATGGCTCTGGAAACACCATATATTTT. This sequence encodes CASSEPHGSGNTIYF.

The gene calls are TRBV28 and TRBJ2-7; no clear D. Germline V CDR1 and CDR2: MDHEN, SYDVKM. The ends were cut back, 4 bases at V and 0 bases at J, with 4 bases in the middle. The CDR3 consists of 12 residues. CDR3 in DNA: TGTGCCAGCAGTTCCGCCTCCTACGAGCAGTACTTC. It encodes CASSSASYEQYF.

The V and J genes are TRBV18 and TRBJ1-4, with no clear D. CDR3 length: 15 amino acids. CDR1 is KGHSH and CDR2 is LQKENI in the germline V gene. Trimming removed 5 bases at V and 7 bases at J, with 17 bases between. The CDR3 is CASSSSMAGSEKLFF. CDR3 nucleotide sequence: TGTGCCAGCTCATCATCAATGGCGGGATCTGAAAAACTGTTTTTT.

The rearrangement joins TRBV18 to TRBJ2-7; a weak D match, TRBD2 (5 bases). Germline lookup yields CDR1 KGHSH and CDR2 LQKENI. With 2 bases removed from V and 0 bases from J, the gap between germline ends came to 8 bases. The CDR3 contains 14 residues. CDR3 residues: CASSPGGLSYEQYF. DNA for the CDR3: TGTGCCAGCTCACCAGGCGGGCTCTCCTACGAGCAGTACTTC.

The CDR3 is CASSLTWNTEAFF. CDR3 nucleotide sequence: TGTGCCAGCAGCCTAACCTGGAACACTGAAGCTTTCTTT. V and J are TRBV7-8 and TRBJ1-1; D is unclear. The ends were cut back, 5 bases at V and 1 base at J, with 8 bases in the middle. CDR1 and CDR2 (germline): SGHVS, FQNEAQ. CDR3 length equals 13 residues.

The chain is built from TRBV19 and TRBJ2-1; possible D gene TRBD1, 5 bases. Between the trimmed V and J ends, which lost 3 bases and 8 bases, there was a span of 11 bases. The germline CDR1 and CDR2 sequences are LNHDA and SQIVND (reference sequence). CDR3 length: 13 amino acids. DNA for the CDR3: TGTGCCAGTAGTATGGGCAGGGCCTATGAGCAGTTCTTC. Translated: CASSMGRAYEQFF.

The chain joins TRBV4-2 to TRBJ2-1; no clear D gene. V was trimmed by 2 bases and J by 0 bases, leaving 8 bases between them. The CDR3 has 15 residues. Germline values: CDR1 LGHNA, CDR2 YNFKEQ. The CDR3 is CASSQLESSYNEQFF. DNA for the CDR3: TGTGCCAGCAGCCAACTGGAGAGCTCCTACAATGAGCAGTTCTTC.